The 7 T cell receptor beta chains listed next were all sequenced from one sample in a study of T cell responses to AZD1222 COVID-19 vaccine. Sequencing used immunoSEQ multiplex PCR; TCRdb keeps in-frame clones, though not all of them. The sample records about 73,000 clones, 89% being singletons. Sequenced here: peripheral blood, sampled 28 days after the second AZD1222 dose. The source is an adult who received the AZD1222 COVID-19 vaccine.

The rearrangement links TRBV12-2 to TRBJ2-2; the table's D call TRBD1 went unverified against the DNA. TRBV12-2 is noted as a pseudogene. The CDR3 sequence is 20 residues long. The chain's CDR3 is CASRLGARTGLPLMPGELFF. Here the CDR3 DNA reads TGTGCAAGTCGCTTAGGGGCCCGGACAGGGTTACCGTTGATGCCCGGGGAGCTGTTTTTT.

V gene TRBV12-3 or TRBV12-4 combines with J gene TRBJ1-1; D ambiguous. This CDR3 is 13 amino acids long. The V and J ends lost 0 bases and 1 base respectively, with 3 bases between them. The CDR3 DNA sequence: TGTGCCAGCAGTTTAGCAGGGAACACTGAAGCTTTCTTT. It is translated as CASSLAGNTEAFF.

The chain employs TRBV6-5 and TRBJ2-3; no firm D call. CDR3 length: 11 amino acids. V was trimmed by 6 bases and J by 7 bases, leaving 8 bases between them. CDR1 is MNHEY, CDR2 SVGAGI, per germline. CDR3 residues: CASSQLNTQYF. The CDR3 DNA sequence: TGTGCCAGCAGCCAGTTAAATACGCAGTATTTT.

The genes are TRBV5-6 and TRBJ1-1; D is unclear. The CDR3 sequence is 13 residues long. The V and J ends lost 1 base and 2 bases respectively, with 6 bases between them. CDR1 and CDR2 from the germline V gene are SGHDT and YYEEEE. This chain's CDR3 is CASSLPGNTEAFF. The CDR3 DNA reads as TGTGCCAGCAGCTTGCCAGGAAACACTGAAGCTTTCTTT. The variable domain in full, with the rest retrieved from reference TRBV5-6 and TRBJ1-1, is DAGVTQSPTHLIKTRGQQVTLRCSPKSGHDTVSWYQQALGQGPQFIFQYYEEEERQRGNFPDRFSGHQFPNYSSELNVNALLLGDSALYLCASSLPGNTEAFFGQGTRLTVV.

The chain joins TRBV3-1 (or the pseudogene TRBV3-2) to TRBJ1-4; 8 nucleotides line up with TRBD1. V lost 4 bases to trimming and J lost 9 bases; unmatched junction nucleotides: 7. CDR3 length: 14 residues. Germline assignment: CDR1 LGHDT and CDR2 YNNKEL (reference sequence). The CDR3 DNA follows: TGTGCCAGCAGCCCGAAGCGGACAGGGCAAAAACTGTTTTTT. Encoded protein: CASSPKRTGQKLFF.

This chain's CDR3 is CASSLGGGPYNEQFF. The CDR3 DNA reads as TGTGCCAGCAGCTTAGGCGGGGGGCCCTACAATGAGCAGTTCTTC. This sequence joins TRBV7-3 and TRBJ2-1; 8 nucleotides align to TRBD2. CDR1 is SGHTA and CDR2 is FQGTGA in the germline V gene. The CDR3 is made up of 15 amino acids. V shed 2 bases, J shed 2 bases, and the junction held 2 bases outside the gene matches. The full variable domain, rest sourced from reference TRBV7-3 and TRBJ2-1, is GAGVSQTPSNKVTEKGKYVELRCDPISGHTALYWYRQSLGQGPEFLIYFQGTGAADDSGLPNDRFFAVRPEGSVSTLKIQRTERGDSAVYLCASSLGGGPYNEQFFGPGTRLTVL.

The chain couples TRBV6-6 to TRBJ1-1; D is undetermined. The CDR3 contains 12 residues. The germline V gene has CDR1 MNHNY and CDR2 SVGAGI (reference sequence). V lost 5 bases, J lost 8 bases, and 12 bases lay in between. CDR3: CASSLGPLEAFF. DNA for the CDR3: TGTGCCAGCAGTCTCGGACCGTTAGAAGCTTTCTTT.